Each of the 7 T cell receptor beta chains below was sequenced from the same sample in a study of shared clonotypes between healthy human individuals. Selected positively for CCR7 and CD45RO-negative, naive CD8 cells excluded terminally differentiated effector memory CD45RA+ cells. The assay was immunoSEQ multiplex PCR, and TCRdb's table has in-frame clones only and misses some. The sample records some 2,100,000 clones, just over 90% being singletons. Source material: naive CD8+ T cells from PBMCs. The receptors shown here come from a young man in good health. Some clones in this sample may be carry-over from other donors' samples.

The J gene is TRBJ2-3, the V gene TRBV7-9; TRBD1 is a possible D gene (5 bases). The CDR3 consists of 14 residues. V lost 5 bases to trimming and J lost 2 bases, with 11 bases between them. Germline values: CDR1 SEHNR, CDR2 FQNEAQ (reference sequence). As DNA, the CDR3 is TGTGCCAGCAGCCCACAGGAGAACACAGATACGCAGTATTTT. Protein product: CASSPQENTDTQYF.

This rearrangement joins TRBV14 to TRBJ2-7, with TRBD2 matching over 8 bases. This CDR3 region has 14 residues. CDR1 is SGHDN and CDR2 is FVKESK in the germline V gene. V lost 1 base to trimming and J lost 5 bases; unmatched junction nucleotides: 4. The CDR3 loop reads CASSQVSGGNEQYF. The CDR3 region has the DNA TGTGCCAGCAGCCAAGTATCGGGAGGGAACGAGCAGTACTTC.

The chain couples TRBV7-3 to TRBJ2-3; 8 bases align to TRBD2. V dropped 5 bases and J dropped 4; count of bases not matched to a gene: 8. Germline V gene sequence: CDR1 SGHTA, CDR2 FQGTGA. This CDR3 has 15 amino acids. The CDR3 is CASSHGTSIADTQYF. The CDR3 nucleotides are TGTGCCAGCAGCCACGGGACTAGTATTGCAGATACGCAGTATTTT.

This chain links TRBV27 with TRBJ2-7; 8 bases align to TRBD2. The germline V gene has CDR1 MNHEY and CDR2 SMNVEV (reference sequence). CDR3 length equals 15 residues. Trimming cost V 5 bases and J 3 bases; bases outside gene matches: 9. The DNA of the CDR3 is TGTGCCAGCAGTCCCGGACTAGCTCTGTTCTACGAGCAGTACTTC. It translates to CASSPGLALFYEQYF.

This chain connects TRBV5-1 to TRBJ2-1, with 14 nucleotides matching TRBD2. This CDR3 contains 17 residues. The J segment lost 7 bases and the V segment lost 3 bases, leaving 9 bases of the junction unmatched. Germline V CDR1 and CDR2: SGHRS, YFSETQ. The CDR3 DNA is TGCGCCAGCAGCTCGGCGACTAGCGGGAGGGTATTAAATGAGCAGTTCTTC. Its translation: CASSSATSGRVLNEQFF.

The rearrangement uses TRBV7-6 and TRBJ1-3; TRBD1 might be the D (6 bases). The CDR3 runs 14 residues. Germline lookup yields CDR1 SGHVS and CDR2 FNYEAQ. Trimming cost V 5 bases and J 0 bases, with 8 bases left between them. DNA of the CDR3: TGTGCCAGCAGCAGGACAGCCTCTGGAAACACCATATATTTT. This translates into CASSRTASGNTIYF. The full variable domain, completed using reference TRBV7-6 and TRBJ1-3, is GAGVSQSPRYKVTKRGQDVALRCDPISGHVSLYWYRQALGQGPEFLTYFNYEAQQDKSGLPNDRFSAERPEGSISTLTIQRTEQRDSAMYRCASSRTASGNTIYFGEGSWLTVV.

This chain connects TRBV12-5 to TRBJ2-3; no reliable D call. Trimming took off 0 bases at V and 3 bases at J, with 7 bases between the two ends. The CDR3 extends over 14 amino acids. CDR1 is LGHNT and CDR2 is FRNRAP in the germline V gene. DNA of the CDR3: TGTGCTAGTGGTTTGGTCCCTACTACAGATACGCAGTATTTT. It translates to CASGLVPTTDTQYF.